The 25 T cell receptor beta chains in this list originate from one sample, sequenced in a study of response to subunit inactivated influenza vaccine. TCRdb redid the calling of the RT-PCR reads with MiXCR, one entry per CDR3 protein. The repertoire holds about 700,000 distinct CDR3 sequences, 11% to 15% seen once, with 7.6% in the top ten. This specimen was PBMCs from blood, taken less than 15 days before vaccination. These TCRs come from a man aged 45-60 years who received an inactivated influenza vaccine.

V gene TRBV7-9 combines with J gene TRBJ1-4; D is ambiguous. The germline V gene has CDR1 SEHNR and CDR2 FQNEAQ (reference sequence). The CDR3 is 16 residues long. Trimming removed 1 base from V and 0 bases from J, with 9 bases in between. DNA for the CDR3: TGTGCCAGCAGCTTAGATGGCCGACCAACTAATGAAAAACTGTTTTTT. It specifies CASSLDGRPTNEKLFF. The full variable domain, completed using reference TRBV7-9 and TRBJ1-4, is DTGVSQNPRHKITKRGQNVTFRCDPISEHNRLYWYRQTLGQGPEFLTYFQNEAQLEKSRLLSDRFSAERPKGSFSTLEIQRTEQGDSAMYLCASSLDGRPTNEKLFFGSGTQLSVL.

This chain links TRBV5-1 with TRBJ2-3; D is uncertain. This CDR3 has 15 residues. Trimming cost V 0 bases and J 9 bases, with 17 bases left between them. CDR1 is SGHRS, CDR2 YFSETQ, per germline. The CDR3 region is CASSLEARSSRTQYF. In nucleotides, the CDR3 is TGCGCCAGCAGCTTGGAAGCTAGGAGTTCCCGGACGCAGTATTTT.

The rearrangement uses TRBV11-2 and TRBJ1-2; 7 nucleotides match TRBD1. The germline CDR1 and CDR2 sequences are SGHAT and FQNNGV. This CDR3 spans 13 amino acids. J was trimmed by 6 bases and V by 5 bases; bases with no gene match: 6. Here the CDR3 reads CASSPAGGNGYTF. CDR3 DNA sequence: TGTGCCAGCAGCCCGGCAGGGGGTAATGGCTACACCTTC.

The chain employs TRBV4-3 and TRBJ1-1; a weak D match, TRBD1 (6 bases). Germline V lookup: CDR1 LGHNA, CDR2 YSLEER. The V and J ends lost 0 bases and 1 base respectively, with 12 bases between them. CDR3 length equals 16 residues. The CDR3: CASSQDPARGNTEAFF. In nucleotides, the CDR3 is TGCGCCAGCAGCCAAGATCCGGCCAGGGGGAACACTGAAGCTTTCTTT.

This chain links TRBV19 with TRBJ2-1, with 14 bases matching TRBD2. Germline trimming cut 3 bases from V and 10 bases from J; bases unmatched to any gene: 8. CDR1 LNHDA and CDR2 SQIVND come from the germline V gene (reference sequence). The CDR3 is 16 amino acids. CDR3 residues: CASSIGARTSGGEQFF. The CDR3 nucleotides read TGTGCCAGTAGTATTGGTGCTAGGACTAGCGGGGGGGAGCAGTTCTTC.

V usage is TRBV27 and J usage is TRBJ2-1; 9 bases line up with TRBD1. Per germline, CDR1 MNHEY and CDR2 SMNVEV (reference sequence). The CDR3 runs to 12 residues. The J segment lost 15 bases and the V segment lost 11 bases, leaving 14 bases of the junction unmatched. This chain's CDR3 is CASSGQGKVGFF. The CDR3 region has the DNA TGTGCCTCCTCGGGACAGGGTAAAGTCGGGTTCTTC.

The sample holds a few counts of this clonotype. This chain connects TRBV7-9 to TRBJ2-1, with 7 positions matching TRBD2. The germline CDR1 and CDR2 sequences are SEHNR and FQNEAQ (reference sequence). After removal of 0 bases from V and 5 bases from J, the junction contained 7 bases not matched to a gene. This CDR3 is built from 16 residues. For the CDR3, the DNA is TGTGCCAGCAGCTTAGCGATTCGCCTAGCGGACAATGAGCAGTTCTTC. Its protein is CASSLAIRLADNEQFF.

A few counts support this clonotype. The genes are TRBV21-1 and TRBJ2-7; TRBD1, the table's D call, lacks a check against the DNA. TRBV21-1 is classified as a pseudogene. The CDR3 runs 16 residues. DNA of the CDR3: TGTGCCAGCAGCAATTTGGGGGTCGAAACGGGTTACGAGCAGTACTTC. It translates to CASSNLGVETGYEQYF.

This clonotype came up once. The chain carries TRBV20-1 and TRBJ2-4, with TRBD2 identical over 9 bases. This CDR3 comprises 13 residues. Looked up from germline, CDR1 is DFQATT and CDR2 is SNEGSKA (reference sequence). The V and J ends lost 7 bases and 2 bases, in that order; junction bases with no gene match: 3. The CDR3 region has the DNA TGCAGTGGTACTAGCGGGTCCAAAAACATTCAGTACTTC. It specifies CSGTSGSKNIQYF.

The CDR3 DNA reads as TGCAGTGCTAGGGCCGTAAGCACAGATACGCAGTATTTT. This codes for CSARAVSTDTQYF. This rearrangement joins TRBV20-1 to TRBJ2-3; D ambiguous. V gave up 3 bases and J gave up 0 bases, with 7 bases separating them. Per the germline V gene, CDR1 is DFQATT and CDR2 is SNEGSKA (reference sequence). The CDR3 is made up of 13 amino acids.

The table lists this clonotype with many counts. At one of its ends the junction is not consistent with the germline gene, which may arise from a read error. The chain links TRBV5-1 to TRBJ2-3, with TRBD2 identical over 11 bases. Germline lookup yields CDR1 SGHRS and CDR2 YFSETQ. The length of the CDR3 is 16 residues. The DNA of the CDR3 is TGTGCCAGCAGCTTAGCGCTAGCGGGAGGAACAGATACGCAGTATTTT. As protein: CASSLALAGGTDTQYF.

The rearrangement links TRBV9 to TRBJ2-2; 7 positions match TRBD2. V lost 0 bases and J lost 6; bases outside the gene matches: 5. The V gene's germline CDR1 is SGDLS and CDR2 YYNGEE. This CDR3 spans 15 amino acids. CDR3 region: CASSVGGRGAGELFF. The CDR3 DNA is TGTGCCAGCAGCGTAGGCGGGAGAGGGGCCGGGGAGCTGTTTTTT. Looking up the rest from reference TRBV9 and TRBJ2-2 gives the full variable domain: DSGVTQTPKHLITATGQRVTLRCSPRSGDLSVYWYQQSLDQGLQFLIQYYNGEERAKGNILERFSAQQFPDLHSELNLSSLELGDSALYFCASSVGGRGAGELFFGEGSRLTVL.

This clonotype showed up just a few times. The rearrangement joins TRBV27 to TRBJ1-2, with TRBD1 matching 7 bases. Germline lookup yields CDR1 MNHEY and CDR2 SMNVEV (reference sequence). V dropped 3 bases and J dropped 8; count of bases not matched to a gene: 6. This CDR3 region has 13 residues. CDR3: CASSFLQGGGYTF. DNA for the CDR3: TGTGCCAGCAGTTTTTTGCAGGGGGGAGGCTACACCTTC.

The V call is TRBV29-1, the J call TRBJ2-5, with TRBD1 matching 9 bases. V lost 7 bases and J lost 2; bases outside the gene matches: 8. This CDR3 contains 14 residues. The V gene's germline CDR1 is SQVTM and CDR2 ANQGSEA. CDR3 bases: TGCAGCGCCCAACGAGGGACAGGGCAAGAGACCCAGTACTTC. Translating it yields CSAQRGTGQETQYF.

In this sample, this clonotype turned up a few times. The chain uses TRBV20-1 and TRBJ1-1; possible D gene TRBD1, 6 bases. The CDR3 consists of 16 residues. Germline V gives CDR1 DFQATT, CDR2 SNEGSKA (reference sequence). V was cut by 0 bases and J by 0 bases, with 14 bases left in between. CDR3 DNA sequence: TGCAGTGCTAGAGACAGGGGATATTACATGAACACTGAAGCTTTCTTT. The encoded protein is CSARDRGYYMNTEAFF.

The chain recombines TRBV20-1 with TRBJ2-7; TRBD2 matches at 8 bases. Germline assignment: CDR1 DFQATT and CDR2 SNEGSKA (reference sequence). The length of the CDR3 is 15 residues. V lost 0 bases to trimming and J lost 2 bases; unmatched junction nucleotides: 6. This chain's CDR3 is CSARDAQRGTYEQYF. The CDR3, as DNA: TGCAGTGCTAGAGATGCCCAGCGGGGGACCTACGAGCAGTACTTC.

The chain recombines TRBV5-1 with TRBJ1-3, with D tentatively TRBD1 (6 bases). CDR1 and CDR2 from the germline V gene are SGHRS and YFSETQ. V lost 0 bases to trimming and J lost 0 bases, with 10 bases between them. CDR3 length: 16 amino acids. The CDR3 nucleotides are TGCGCCAGCAGCTTGGGGCAGGGACACTCTGGAAACACCATATATTTT. Translated: CASSLGQGHSGNTIYF.

This clonotype was counted between two and nine times. The gene calls are TRBV27 and TRBJ2-1; weak D call: TRBD1 (6 bases). The CDR3 consists of 20 residues. Deletions cut 4 bases from V and 2 bases from J, with 27 bases between. Per germline, CDR1 MNHEY and CDR2 SMNVEV (reference sequence). CDR3 region: CASSSRQEATTPFPYNEQFF. The CDR3 DNA reads as TGTGCCAGCAGTTCGCGACAGGAGGCGACAACCCCATTTCCCTACAATGAGCAGTTCTTC.

In this sample, this clonotype turned up a few times. The chain has TRBV28 and TRBJ2-7; D gene uncertain. Per the germline V gene, CDR1 is MDHEN and CDR2 is SYDVKM. The CDR3 length is 15 residues. Trimming took off 2 bases at V and 6 bases at J, with 17 bases between the two ends. CDR3 DNA: TGTGCCAGCAGTTTAATAGGCGGAGCCGTCGCCGAGCAGTACTTC. Protein product: CASSLIGGAVAEQYF.

This chain uses TRBV12-3 or TRBV12-4 with TRBJ2-3; the D gene is possibly TRBD2 (7 bases). V was clipped by 2 bases and J by 5 bases, with 11 bases between them. The CDR3 consists of 14 residues. CDR3 protein: CASSLRGGLDTQYF. The CDR3 coding sequence is TGTGCCAGCAGTTTAAGGGGGGGCTTAGATACGCAGTATTTT.

The J gene is TRBJ2-7, the V gene TRBV7-2; TRBD2 matches at 10 bases. V trimming: 3 bases; J trimming: 1 base; junction bases outside the gene matches: 3. This CDR3 contains 15 residues. The germline V gene has CDR1 SGHTA and CDR2 FQGNSA. As DNA, the CDR3 is TGTGCCAGCAGCTTTAGCGGGAGGCTATCCTACGAGCAGTACTTC. This sequence encodes CASSFSGRLSYEQYF.

This chain links TRBV28 with TRBJ2-5; TRBD1 or TRBD2 may be the D gene (5 bases each). The V and J ends lost 3 bases and 5 bases respectively, with 16 bases between them. The CDR3 length is 15 residues. Germline CDR1 MDHEN, CDR2 SYDVKM. CDR3 nucleotides: TGTGCCAGCAGTTTGGGGACGGTAGTTAGTGAGACCCAGTACTTC. Translated, it gives CASSLGTVVSETQYF.

This clonotype appeared many times. The chain links TRBV20-1 to TRBJ2-3, with D perhaps assigned TRBD1 or TRBD2 (6 bases each). CDR1 and CDR2 (germline): DFQATT, SNEGSKA (reference sequence). The CDR3 sequence is 14 residues long. The V gene lost 5 bases and the J gene lost 2 bases, with 14 bases spanning the gap. This chain's CDR3 is CSAPLGGHTDTQYF. The CDR3, as DNA: TGCAGTGCTCCCCTGGGGGGACACACAGATACGCAGTATTTT.

The chain uses TRBV4-1 and TRBJ2-3; possible D gene TRBD1, 6 bases. The CDR3 consists of 14 residues. Trimming left V 2 bases short and J 3 bases short, with 9 bases between. The germline V gene encodes CDR1 MGHRA and CDR2 YSYEKL. The CDR3 sequence: CASSQQGWTDTQYF. CDR3 bases: TGCGCCAGCAGCCAACAGGGGTGGACAGATACGCAGTATTTT.

The rearrangement uses TRBV12-3 or TRBV12-4 and TRBJ2-2, with D maybe TRBD1 (5 bases). The CDR3 has 15 residues. Trimming removed 2 bases from V and 4 bases from J, with 11 bases in between. CDR3 in amino acids: CASSLLGASTGELFF. The DNA of the CDR3 is TGTGCCAGCAGTTTACTAGGGGCCAGCACCGGGGAGCTGTTTTTT.